The following is a T cell receptor (beta chain) sequence with its context. These data come from a study of blood T cell repertoires in COVID-19. At the level of the study: Donors in the United States, Italy and Spain gave samples during acute or convalescent COVID-19. The cDNA or gDNA used as material had been derived from T cells, B-cell-depleted T cells, or PBMCs.

Authors' analysis steps: Amplified reference gene primers provided the basis for estimating nucleated cell counts. The method was immunoSEQ multiplex PCR; TCRdb's version includes in-frame clones alone and lacks a portion of them. Clonal size and the V and J genes are those of that table, whereas D and trimming came from the DNA. The repertoire holds 55,000 to 70,000 clones, 87% seen once, with about 3.5% in the top ten. In germline, CDR1 is MDHEN, CDR2 SYDVKM. The CDR3 is 15 residues long. V was pared by 7 bases and J by 9 bases, with 16 bases of the junction left unmatched. Followed over time, Seattle patients had been enrolled while infection was active.

Sequenced: peripheral blood. The chain joins TRBV28 to TRBJ2-3, with 7 bases identical to TRBD2. The TCR originated in a woman aged 45 to 65 with COVID-19, enrolled during active disease. Written as DNA, the CDR3 is TGTGCCAGCAATCCCTCGGGAGGATGGGAGGTCACGCAGTATTTT. This gives the protein CASNPSGGWEVTQYF.